This T cell receptor beta chain was sequenced for a study of regulatory T cells in long-lasting Graves disease. The time point was: newly diagnosed GD, antithyroid drugs for less than 3 months. PBMCs provided the RNA from which the TCR library was made. Whole-study results and caveats: Graves' patients with persistent disease showed TCR diversity lower than patients newly diagnosed.

TCR beta libraries were built with iRepertoire HTBI primers and Arm-PCR of CDR3 regions. One entry per CDR3 protein results from TCRdb running MiXCR on the multiplex PCR reads. In the table there are under 250,000 distinct CDR3 sequences, just over 20% of which are singletons. As regards this clonotype: Its antigen remains unknown. Just one base apart from a much larger clone, this may be a read error.

Between the trimmed V and J ends, which lost 2 bases and 11 bases, there was a span of 22 bases. The CDR3 has 16 amino acids. CDR1 and CDR2 (germline): SGHTA, FQGTGA. The J gene is TRBJ2-1, the V gene TRBV7-3; TRBD1 is a possible D gene (6 bases). The receptor's source is a female donor with Graves disease. The sample consisted of peripheral blood mononuclear cells (PBMCs), taken at new diagnosis, from a patient treated with antithyroid drugs. CDR3 in DNA: TGTGCCAGCAGCTTAGGTGGGCAGGGGAGTCGGAATAAGCAGTTCTTC. Translated, it gives CASSLGGQGSRNKQFF.